This T cell receptor (beta chain) was observed in a study of cytomegalovirus exposure and HLA in healthy donors. The PCR had 60 Vbeta and 13 Jbeta primers. Clones were sequenced by immunoSEQ multiplex PCR, and TCRdb holds only the in-frame ones, with some missing. The profile shows under 200,000 clones, 80% of them singletons. All the people who gave samples were healthy bone marrow donors. To note about this clone: As yet, its antigen is unknown.

Overall study results and limits: TCR beta V- and J-gene trimming was later associated with a missense DCLRE1C variant.

CDR1 is MNHEY and CDR2 is SVGAGI in the germline V gene. The CDR3 sequence is 15 residues long. Germline trimming cut 6 bases from V and 6 bases from J; bases unmatched to any gene: 7. The chain carries TRBV6-5 and TRBJ2-1, with TRBD1 matching 11 bases. What was sequenced was PBMCs. This sequence was found in a man between 18 and 35 years old in good health and CMV-seropositive. CDR3 residues: CASSDGQGASNEQFF. The CDR3 DNA sequence: TGTGCCAGCAGCGACGGACAGGGGGCATCCAATGAGCAGTTCTTC.